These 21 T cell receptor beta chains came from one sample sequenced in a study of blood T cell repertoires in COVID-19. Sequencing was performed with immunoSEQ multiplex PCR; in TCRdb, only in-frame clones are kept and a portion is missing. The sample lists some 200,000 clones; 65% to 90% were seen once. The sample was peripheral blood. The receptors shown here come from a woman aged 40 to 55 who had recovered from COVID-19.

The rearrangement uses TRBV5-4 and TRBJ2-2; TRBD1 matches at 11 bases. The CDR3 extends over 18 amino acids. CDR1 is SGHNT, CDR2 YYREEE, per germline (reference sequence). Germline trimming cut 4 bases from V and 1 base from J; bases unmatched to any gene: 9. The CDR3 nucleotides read TGTGCCAGCAGCCGAGGGACAGGGGGTAAGGGGAACACCGGGGAGCTGTTTTTT. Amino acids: CASSRGTGGKGNTGELFF.

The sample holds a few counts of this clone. DNA for the CDR3: TGTGCCAGCAGCTTAGATTGGGACAGGGGTTACGAGCAGTACTTC. This sequence encodes CASSLDWDRGYEQYF. The gene calls are TRBV7-2 and TRBJ2-7, with 10 nucleotides matching TRBD1. J lost 4 bases, V lost 1 base, and 4 bases had no gene match. The CDR3 loop spans 15 amino acids. Germline assignment: CDR1 SGHTA and CDR2 FQGNSA.

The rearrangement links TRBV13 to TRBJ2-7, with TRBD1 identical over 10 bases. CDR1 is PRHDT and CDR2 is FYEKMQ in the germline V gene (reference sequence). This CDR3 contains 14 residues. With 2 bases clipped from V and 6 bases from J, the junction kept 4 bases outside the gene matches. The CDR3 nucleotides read TGTGCCAGCAGCTTATCGGACAGGGGGGGCGAGCAGTACTTC. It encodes CASSLSDRGGEQYF.

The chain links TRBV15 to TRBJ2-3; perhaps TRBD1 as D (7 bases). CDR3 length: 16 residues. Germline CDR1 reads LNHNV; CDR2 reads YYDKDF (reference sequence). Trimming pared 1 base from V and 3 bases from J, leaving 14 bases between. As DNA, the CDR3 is TGTGCCACCAGCAGAGCAGGGGGGTTCAATACAGATACGCAGTATTTT. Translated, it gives CATSRAGGFNTDTQYF.

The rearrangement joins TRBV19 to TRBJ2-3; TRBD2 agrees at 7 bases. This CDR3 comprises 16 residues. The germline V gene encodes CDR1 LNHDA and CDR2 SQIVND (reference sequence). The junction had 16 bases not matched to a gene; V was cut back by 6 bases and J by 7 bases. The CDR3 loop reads CASRPSLAVFRNTQYF. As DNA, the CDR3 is TGTGCCAGTAGACCTAGTCTAGCGGTTTTTAGGAATACGCAGTATTTT. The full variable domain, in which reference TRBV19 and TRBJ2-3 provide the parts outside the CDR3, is DGGITQSPKYLFRKEGQNVTLSCEQNLNHDAMYWYRQDPGQGLRLIYYSQIVNDFQKGDIAEGYSVSREKKESFPLTVTSAQKNPTAFYLCASRPSLAVFRNTQYFGPGTRLTVL.

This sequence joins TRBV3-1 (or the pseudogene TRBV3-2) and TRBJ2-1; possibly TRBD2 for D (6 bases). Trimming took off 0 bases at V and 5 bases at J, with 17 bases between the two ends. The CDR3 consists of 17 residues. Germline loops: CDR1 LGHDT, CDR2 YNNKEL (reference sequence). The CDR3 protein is CASSQEPAGIIDNEQFF. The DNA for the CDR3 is TGTGCCAGCAGCCAAGAACCGGCGGGGATAATAGACAATGAGCAGTTCTTC.

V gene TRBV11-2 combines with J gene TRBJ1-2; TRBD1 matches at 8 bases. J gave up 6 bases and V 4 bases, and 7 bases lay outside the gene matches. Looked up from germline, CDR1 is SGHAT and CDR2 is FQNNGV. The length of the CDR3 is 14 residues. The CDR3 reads CASSYGQGGDGYTF. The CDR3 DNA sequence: TGTGCCAGCAGCTACGGACAGGGAGGGGATGGCTACACCTTC.

Here the CDR3 reads CASRPGLQGGSGYTF. The CDR3 DNA follows: TGTGCCAGCAGGCCGGGACTACAGGGGGGTAGTGGCTACACCTTC. The chain joins TRBV27 to TRBJ1-2; 8 bases match TRBD1. From germline, CDR1 is MNHEY and CDR2 SMNVEV (reference sequence). V shed 6 bases, J shed 7 bases, and the junction held 13 bases outside the gene matches. The CDR3 extends over 15 amino acids.

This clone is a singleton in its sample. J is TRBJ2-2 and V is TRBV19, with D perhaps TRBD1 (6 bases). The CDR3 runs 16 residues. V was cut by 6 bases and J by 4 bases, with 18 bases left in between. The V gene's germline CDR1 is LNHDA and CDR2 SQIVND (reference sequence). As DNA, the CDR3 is TGTGCCAGTAGAGCTCTAGGGGGATCCCCCACCGGGGAGCTGTTTTTT. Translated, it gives CASRALGGSPTGELFF.

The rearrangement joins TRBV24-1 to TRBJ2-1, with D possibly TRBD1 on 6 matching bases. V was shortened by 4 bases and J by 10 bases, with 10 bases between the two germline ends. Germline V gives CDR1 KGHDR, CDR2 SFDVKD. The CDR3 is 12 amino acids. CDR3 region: CATSDPDREQFF. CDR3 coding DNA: TGTGCCACCAGTGACCCAGACAGGGAGCAGTTCTTC.

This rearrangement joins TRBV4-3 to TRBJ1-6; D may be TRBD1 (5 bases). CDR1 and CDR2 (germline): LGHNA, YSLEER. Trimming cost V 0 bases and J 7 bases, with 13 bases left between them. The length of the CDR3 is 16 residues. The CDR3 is CASSQEGDFSNSPLHF. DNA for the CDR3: TGCGCCAGCAGCCAAGAGGGGGACTTTTCAAATTCACCCCTCCACTTT.

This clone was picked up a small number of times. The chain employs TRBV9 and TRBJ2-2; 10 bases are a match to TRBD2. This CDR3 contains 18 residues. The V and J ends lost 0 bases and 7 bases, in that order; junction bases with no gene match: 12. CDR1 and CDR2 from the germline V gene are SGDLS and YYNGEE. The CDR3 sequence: CASSVDLPGTSVGGELFF. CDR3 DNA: TGTGCCAGCAGCGTAGACCTTCCCGGGACTAGCGTTGGCGGGGAGCTGTTTTTT.

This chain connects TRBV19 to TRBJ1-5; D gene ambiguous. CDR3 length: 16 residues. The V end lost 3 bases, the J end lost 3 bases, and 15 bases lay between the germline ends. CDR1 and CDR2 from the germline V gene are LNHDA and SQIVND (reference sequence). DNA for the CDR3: TGTGCCAGTAGTATCGTGGGCACACTAGTCAATCAGCCCCAGCATTTT. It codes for CASSIVGTLVNQPQHF.

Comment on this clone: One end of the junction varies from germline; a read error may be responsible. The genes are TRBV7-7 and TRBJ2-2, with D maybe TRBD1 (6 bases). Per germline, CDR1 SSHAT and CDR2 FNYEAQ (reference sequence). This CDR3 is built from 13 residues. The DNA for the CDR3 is TGTGCTAGCAGCAACAGGGTGACCGGGGAGCTGTTTTTT. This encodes CASSNRVTGELFF.

The CDR3 nucleotides read TGTGCCAGCTCACCTCAGGGATTCCAAGAGACCCAGTACTTC. Residues: CASSPQGFQETQYF. The rearrangement uses TRBV18 and TRBJ2-5; D is possibly TRBD1 (5 bases). The CDR3 length is 14 residues. Per the germline V gene, CDR1 is KGHSH and CDR2 is LQKENI. With 3 bases removed from V and 1 base from J, the gap between germline ends came to 9 bases.

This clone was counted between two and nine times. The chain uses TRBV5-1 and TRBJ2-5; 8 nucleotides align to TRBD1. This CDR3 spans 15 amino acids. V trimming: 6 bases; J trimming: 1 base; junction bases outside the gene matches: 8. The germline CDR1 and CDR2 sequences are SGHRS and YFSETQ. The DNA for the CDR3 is TGCGCCAGCACCCCTTTAGGACAGGGCCAAGAGACCCAGTACTTC. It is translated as CASTPLGQGQETQYF.

Here the CDR3 reads CASSLQGLAEAFF. The CDR3 coding sequence is TGTGCCAGCAGTTTACAGGGATTGGCTGAAGCTTTCTTT. The J gene is TRBJ1-1, the V gene TRBV27, with D perhaps TRBD1 (5 bases). This CDR3 spans 13 amino acids. CDR1 is MNHEY and CDR2 is SMNVEV in the germline V gene (reference sequence). Deletions cut 2 bases from V and 6 bases from J, with 10 bases between.

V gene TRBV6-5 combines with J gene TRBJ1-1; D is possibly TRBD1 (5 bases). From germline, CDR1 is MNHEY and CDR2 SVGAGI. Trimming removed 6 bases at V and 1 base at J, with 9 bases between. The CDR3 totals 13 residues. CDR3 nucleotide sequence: TGTGCCAGCAGAGGACACCGGAACACTGAAGCTTTCTTT. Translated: CASRGHRNTEAFF.

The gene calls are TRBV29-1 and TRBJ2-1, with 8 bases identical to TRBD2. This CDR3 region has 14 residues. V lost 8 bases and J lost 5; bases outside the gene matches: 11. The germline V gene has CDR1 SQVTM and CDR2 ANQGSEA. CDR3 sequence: CSSGGVVSDNEQFF. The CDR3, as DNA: TGCAGCTCCGGGGGGGTAGTATCAGACAATGAGCAGTTCTTC.

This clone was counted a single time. This CDR3 reads CASSSSGGYEQYF. The CDR3, as DNA: TGTGCCAGCAGCTCGTCAGGGGGCTACGAGCAGTACTTC. The chain combines TRBV7-9 with TRBJ2-7; 7 bases align to TRBD1. V lost 4 bases, J lost 3 bases, and 3 bases stayed unmatched. The germline CDR1 and CDR2 sequences are SEHNR and FQNEAQ (reference sequence). The CDR3 has 13 amino acids.

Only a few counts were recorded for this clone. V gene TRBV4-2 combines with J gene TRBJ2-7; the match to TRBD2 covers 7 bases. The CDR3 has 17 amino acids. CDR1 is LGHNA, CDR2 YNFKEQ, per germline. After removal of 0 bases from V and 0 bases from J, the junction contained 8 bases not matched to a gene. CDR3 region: CASSQDLSGGSSYEQYF. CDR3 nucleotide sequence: TGTGCCAGCAGCCAAGATTTATCCGGGGGGAGCTCCTACGAGCAGTACTTC.